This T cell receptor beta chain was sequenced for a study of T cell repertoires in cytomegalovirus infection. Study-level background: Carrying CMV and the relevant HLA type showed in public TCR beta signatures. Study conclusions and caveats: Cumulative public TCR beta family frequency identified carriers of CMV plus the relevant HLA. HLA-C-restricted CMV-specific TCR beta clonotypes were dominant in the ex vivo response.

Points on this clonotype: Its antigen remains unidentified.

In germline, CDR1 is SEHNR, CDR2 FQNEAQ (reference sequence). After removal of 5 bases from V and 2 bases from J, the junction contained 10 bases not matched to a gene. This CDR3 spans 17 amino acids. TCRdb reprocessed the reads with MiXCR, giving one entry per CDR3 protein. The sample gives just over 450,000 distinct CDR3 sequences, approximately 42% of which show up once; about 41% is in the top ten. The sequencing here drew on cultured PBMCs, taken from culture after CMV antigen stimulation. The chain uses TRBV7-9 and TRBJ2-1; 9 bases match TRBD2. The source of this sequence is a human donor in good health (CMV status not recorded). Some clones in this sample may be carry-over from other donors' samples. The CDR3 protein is CASSDGGRGGTYNEQFF. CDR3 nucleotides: TGTGCCAGCAGCGACGGGGGGCGGGGGGGCACCTACAATGAGCAGTTCTTC.